A single sample is the source of the 10 T cell receptor beta chains below, sequenced in a study of T cell responses to AZD1222 COVID-19 vaccine. Here immunoSEQ multiplex PCR was the method, and the copy in TCRdb shows in-frame clones only, minus some. This sample has roughly 150,000 clones; approximately 90% occur once, and the top ten carry less than 1.5%. The sample consisted of peripheral blood, taken 28 days after the second AZD1222 dose. The source is an adult who received the AZD1222 COVID-19 vaccine.

Only a few counts were recorded for this clone. J is TRBJ1-2 and V is TRBV7-9, with D hard to call. With 1 base removed from V and 4 bases from J, the gap between germline ends came to 4 bases. CDR1 and CDR2 from the germline V gene are SEHNR and FQNEAQ (reference sequence). CDR3 length equals 12 residues. The CDR3: CASSLDPYGYTF. For the CDR3, the DNA is TGTGCCAGCAGCTTAGACCCCTATGGCTACACCTTC.

This clone was found a few times. The gene calls are TRBV19 and TRBJ2-3; 10 bases map to TRBD2. The CDR3 is 16 residues long. The germline CDR1 and CDR2 sequences are LNHDA and SQIVND (reference sequence). J was trimmed by 3 bases and V by 1 base; bases with no gene match: 4. CDR3 coding DNA: TGTGCCAGTAGTATAGCAGCGGGGGGGCTTACAGATACGCAGTATTTT. Protein: CASSIAAGGLTDTQYF.

This chain uses TRBV3-1 (or the pseudogene TRBV3-2) with TRBJ1-4, with 7 nucleotides matching TRBD1. V lost 3 bases, J lost 3 bases, and 10 bases stayed unmatched. The germline V gene has CDR1 LGHDT and CDR2 YNNKEL (reference sequence). CDR3 length: 17 amino acids. The CDR3: CASSQTTGRLANEKLFF. The CDR3 DNA reads as TGTGCCAGCAGCCAGACGACAGGGAGGTTAGCTAATGAAAAACTGTTTTTT.

The V and J genes are TRBV7-3 and TRBJ2-1, with 12 nucleotides matching TRBD1. The CDR3 contains 15 residues. Germline values: CDR1 SGHTA, CDR2 FQGTGA. Trimming removed 2 bases from V and 5 bases from J; junction bases left unmatched: 1. CDR3 region: CASSLGTGGHNEQFF. In DNA, the CDR3 is TGTGCCAGCAGCTTAGGGACAGGGGGCCACAATGAGCAGTTCTTC.

The chain links TRBV27 to TRBJ2-3; D gene uncertain. The CDR3 is 17 amino acids. Germline CDR1 is MNHEY and CDR2 is SMNVEV (reference sequence). The V end lost 4 bases, the J end lost 2 bases, and 19 bases lay between the germline ends. The CDR3 loop is CASSSPQRPGATDTQYF. As DNA, the CDR3 is TGTGCCAGCAGTTCACCCCAACGCCCCGGTGCCACAGATACGCAGTATTTT.

This clone was detected only once. The V gene is TRBV11-2, the J gene TRBJ1-1; D remains unclear. Trimming cost V 5 bases and J 7 bases, with 14 bases left between them. The germline V gene has CDR1 SGHAT and CDR2 FQNNGV. The CDR3 spans 13 residues. CDR3 sequence reads: CASSQSWENEAFF. The CDR3 DNA is TGTGCCAGCAGCCAATCATGGGAGAATGAAGCTTTCTTT.

This clone was seen only once. This chain joins TRBV9 and TRBJ1-2; weak D call: TRBD1 (5 bases). Trimming left V 0 bases short and J 5 bases short, with 17 bases between. Germline V gives CDR1 SGDLS, CDR2 YYNGEE. The CDR3 contains 16 residues. CDR3 nucleotide sequence: TGTGCCAGCAGCGTAGGAGACCCTGGAGGGGAGTATGGCTACACCTTC. It codes for CASSVGDPGGEYGYTF.

The chain combines TRBV6-5 with TRBJ1-1; 8 bases agree with TRBD1. Germline V gives CDR1 MNHEY, CDR2 SVGAGI. This CDR3 comprises 15 residues. V shed 4 bases and J 4 bases; nucleotides not matched to a gene: 8. The CDR3 region is CASSSQGGASTEAFF. CDR3 nucleotides: TGTGCCAGCAGTTCACAGGGGGGGGCGAGCACTGAAGCTTTCTTT.

The J gene is TRBJ1-1, the V gene TRBV14; D not resolved. The CDR3 runs to 14 residues. Trimming shortened V by 1 base and J by 2 bases, and 8 bases separated the two germline ends. The germline V gene has CDR1 SGHDN and CDR2 FVKESK. The DNA of the CDR3 is TGTGCCAGCAGCCAAGTGCGCCTTAACACTGAAGCTTTCTTT. This translates into CASSQVRLNTEAFF.

The chain couples TRBV9 to TRBJ2-1, with no clear D. Trimming removed 0 bases at V and 0 bases at J, with 10 bases between. The CDR3 is 16 amino acids. The germline CDR1 and CDR2 sequences are SGDLS and YYNGEE. The CDR3 spells CASSVASVYSYNEQFF. CDR3 nucleotide sequence: TGTGCCAGCAGCGTAGCATCAGTTTACTCCTACAATGAGCAGTTCTTC.